This TCR beta chain was observed in a study of spatial heterogeneity in lung cancer. This clonotype was picked up a small number of times. Germline CDR1 reads SQVTM; CDR2 reads ANQGSEA. V lost 6 bases to trimming and J lost 10 bases, with 23 bases between them. This CDR3 is built from 14 residues. The sample's time point: sample taken at primary tumor resection. Unsorted whole RNA from tumor, nontumor lung or frozen PBMC underwent sequencing. TCRdb used MiXCR to reprocess the 5' RACE reads, holding one entry per CDR3 protein. The sample lists tens of thousands of distinct CDR3 sequences, around 13% seen once, with around 4.6% in the top ten.

This clonotype originated in a male donor with early-stage non-small cell lung cancer. The material sequenced was PBMCs, taken at surgery. This chain joins TRBV29-1 and TRBJ2-3; maybe TRBD2 (5 bases). CDR3: CSVDQSRGGGSQYF. The CDR3 DNA is TGCAGCGTCGACCAATCCCGGGGTGGCGGGTCGCAGTATTTT.